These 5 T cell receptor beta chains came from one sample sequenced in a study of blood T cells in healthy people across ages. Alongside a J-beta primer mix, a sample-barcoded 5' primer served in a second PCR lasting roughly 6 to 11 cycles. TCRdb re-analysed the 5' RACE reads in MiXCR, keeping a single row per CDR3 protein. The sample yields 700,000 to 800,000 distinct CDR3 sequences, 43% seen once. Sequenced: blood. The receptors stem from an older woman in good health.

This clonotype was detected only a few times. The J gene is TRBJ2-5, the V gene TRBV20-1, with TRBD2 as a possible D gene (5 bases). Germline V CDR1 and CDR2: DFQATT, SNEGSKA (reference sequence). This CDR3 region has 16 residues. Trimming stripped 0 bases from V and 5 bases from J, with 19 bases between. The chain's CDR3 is CSARDMDLFRGETQYF. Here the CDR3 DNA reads TGCAGTGCTAGAGATATGGACCTATTCAGAGGGGAGACCCAGTACTTC.

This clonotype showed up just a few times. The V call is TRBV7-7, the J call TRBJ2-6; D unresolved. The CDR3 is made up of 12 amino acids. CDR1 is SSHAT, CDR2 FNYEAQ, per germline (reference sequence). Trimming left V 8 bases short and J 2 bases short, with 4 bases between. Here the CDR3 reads CASGAGANVLTF. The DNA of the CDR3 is TGTGCCAGCGGGGCTGGGGCCAACGTCCTGACTTTC.

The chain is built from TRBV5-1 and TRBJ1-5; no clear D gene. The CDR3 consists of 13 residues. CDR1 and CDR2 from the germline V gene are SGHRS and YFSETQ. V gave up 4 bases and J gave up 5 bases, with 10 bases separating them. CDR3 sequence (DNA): TGCGCCAGCAGCCAAAAAGGAGATCAGCCCCAGCATTTT. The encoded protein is CASSQKGDQPQHF.

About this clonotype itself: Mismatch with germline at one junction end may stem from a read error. CDR3 sequence: CAGSQPSSYEQYF. Written as DNA, the CDR3 is TGTGCCGGCAGCCAACCGTCCTCCTACGAGCAGTACTTC. The chain employs TRBV3-1 and TRBJ2-7; D not resolved. This CDR3 spans 13 amino acids. The germline V gene has CDR1 LGHDT and CDR2 YNNKEL (reference sequence).

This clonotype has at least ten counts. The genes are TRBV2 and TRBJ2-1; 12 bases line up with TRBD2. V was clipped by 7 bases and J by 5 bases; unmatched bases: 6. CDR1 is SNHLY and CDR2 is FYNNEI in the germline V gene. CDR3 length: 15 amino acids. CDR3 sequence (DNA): TGTGCCAGCATGCGGACTAGCGGGACCAACAATGAGCAGTTCTTC. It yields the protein CASMRTSGTNNEQFF.